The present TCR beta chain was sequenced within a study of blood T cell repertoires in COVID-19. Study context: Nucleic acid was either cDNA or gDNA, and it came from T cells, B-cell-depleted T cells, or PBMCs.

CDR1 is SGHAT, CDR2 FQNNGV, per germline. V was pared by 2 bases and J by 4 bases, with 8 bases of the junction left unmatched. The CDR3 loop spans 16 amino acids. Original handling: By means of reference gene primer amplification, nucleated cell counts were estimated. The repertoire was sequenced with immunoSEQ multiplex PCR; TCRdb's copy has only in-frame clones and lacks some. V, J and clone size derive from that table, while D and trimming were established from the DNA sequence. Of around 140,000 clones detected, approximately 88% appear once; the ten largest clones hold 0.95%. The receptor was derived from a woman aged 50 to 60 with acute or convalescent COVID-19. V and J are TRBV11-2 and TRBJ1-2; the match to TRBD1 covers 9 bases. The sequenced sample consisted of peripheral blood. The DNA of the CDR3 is TGTGCCAGCAGCTTATTTAGCGGACAGGGGACCTATGGCTACACCTTC. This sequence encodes CASSLFSGQGTYGYTF.